This T cell receptor (beta chain) was identified in a study of blood T cell repertoires in COVID-19. Across the study: PBMCs, B-cell-depleted T cells, or T cells were the source of the cDNA or gDNA that made up the material.

Measured with immunoSEQ multiplex PCR; TCRdb has only the in-frame clones, and not every one. This repertoire shows 140,000 or so clones, around 84% found once; its top ten account for approximately 4.6%. Trimming took 6 bases from V and 7 from J, leaving 14 bases between them. CDR1 LGHDT and CDR2 YNNKEL come from the germline V gene (reference sequence). The CDR3 spans 13 residues. The clonotype originates from a human donor in a cohort sampled during active COVID-19. Input material: peripheral blood. The rearrangement joins TRBV3-1 (or the pseudogene TRBV3-2) to TRBJ2-3, with D maybe TRBD2 (6 bases). This CDR3 reads CASRLGLTHTQYF. CDR3 nucleotides: TGTGCCAGCAGACTGGGACTTACCCATACGCAGTATTTT.